The 20 T cell receptor beta chains reported below all come from one sample, sequenced in a study of blood T cell repertoires in COVID-19. Clones were read by immunoSEQ multiplex PCR, and TCRdb kept only the in-frame ones, dropping some. The data hold 540,000 or so clones, with about 89% observed a single time. Sequencing was done on a sample of peripheral blood. All receptors derive from a woman between 50 and 59 years old with COVID-19, enrolled during active disease.

The V and J genes are TRBV19 and TRBJ2-7, with 8 bases fitting TRBD2. CDR1 and CDR2 (germline): LNHDA, SQIVND (reference sequence). Trimming cost V 9 bases and J 2 bases; bases outside gene matches: 18. The CDR3 loop spans 17 amino acids. The CDR3 here is CASRNREGTGDPYEQYF. CDR3 in DNA: TGTGCCAGCCGCAACCGGGAGGGGACGGGAGACCCCTACGAGCAGTACTTC.

A single count supports this clone. The chain combines TRBV11-2 with TRBJ1-3, with D tentatively TRBD1 (5 bases). The CDR3 runs to 15 residues. In germline, CDR1 is SGHAT, CDR2 FQNNGV. V gave up 4 bases and J gave up 8 bases, with 18 bases separating them. The chain's CDR3 is CASSSLLRGGDTIYF. CDR3 coding DNA: TGTGCCAGCAGCTCGTTACTCCGGGGGGGGGACACCATATATTTT. The full variable domain, its missing parts supplied by reference TRBV11-2 and TRBJ1-3, is EAGVAQSPRYKIIEKRQSVAFWCNPISGHATLYWYQQILGQGPKLLIQFQNNGVVDDSQLPKDRFSAERLKGVDSTLKIQPAKLEDSAVYLCASSSLLRGGDTIYFGEGSWLTVV.

This sequence joins TRBV5-1 and TRBJ1-1; TRBD1 matches at 10 bases. Losses at the gene ends were 0 bases for V and 6 bases for J; bases not matched to a gene: 14. The V gene's germline CDR1 is SGHRS and CDR2 YFSETQ. This CDR3 has 18 residues. The CDR3 spells CASSLGPGQGPEVAEAFF. The DNA for the CDR3 is TGCGCCAGCAGCTTGGGTCCGGGACAGGGGCCGGAGGTAGCTGAAGCTTTCTTT. Complete variable domain (other parts from reference TRBV5-1 and TRBJ1-1): KAGVTQTPRYLIKTRGQQVTLSCSPISGHRSVSWYQQTPGQGLQFLFEYFSETQRNKGNFPGRFSGRQFSNSRSEMNVSTLELGDSALYLCASSLGPGQGPEVAEAFFGQGTRLTVV.

The V and J genes are TRBV5-1 and TRBJ2-1; TRBD2 matches 8 bases. The length of the CDR3 is 14 residues. Germline values: CDR1 SGHRS, CDR2 YFSETQ. J gave up 3 bases and V 5 bases, and 4 bases lay outside the gene matches. CDR3 sequence (DNA): TGCGCCAGCAGGGGGCTAGCGGGCTACAATGAGCAGTTCTTC. Translating it yields CASRGLAGYNEQFF.

This clone was seen just once. This rearrangement joins TRBV20-1 to TRBJ1-1, with unresolved D. CDR1 and CDR2 (germline): DFQATT, SNEGSKA (reference sequence). Trimming pared 6 bases from V and 5 bases from J, leaving 10 bases between. The CDR3 extends over 11 amino acids. The CDR3 DNA is TGCAGTGCCCCGGAGGGAACTGAAGCTTTCTTT. Encoded protein: CSAPEGTEAFF.

The DNA of the CDR3 is TGTGCCAGCAGCTCGTCGAATGAAAAACTGTTTTTT. It codes for CASSSSNEKLFF. The rearrangement links TRBV7-9 to TRBJ1-4; D uncertain. CDR3 length equals 12 residues. Germline V CDR1 and CDR2: SEHNR, FQNEAQ (reference sequence). V lost 4 bases to trimming and J lost 5 bases, with 5 bases between them.

The V and J genes are TRBV5-1 and TRBJ1-1; no definite D call. The ends were cut back, 2 bases at V and 3 bases at J, with 11 bases in the middle. This CDR3 region has 14 residues. Germline-derived CDR1 and CDR2 are SGHRS and YFSETQ. CDR3 protein: CASSFEGLDTEAFF. CDR3 bases: TGCGCCAGCAGCTTTGAGGGTTTGGACACTGAAGCTTTCTTT. Combining the CDR3 with reference TRBV5-1 and TRBJ1-1 gives the whole variable domain KAGVTQTPRYLIKTRGQQVTLSCSPISGHRSVSWYQQTPGQGLQFLFEYFSETQRNKGNFPGRFSGRQFSNSRSEMNVSTLELGDSALYLCASSFEGLDTEAFFGQGTRLTVV.

This clone was observed a single time. The chain employs TRBV2 and TRBJ2-5, with D maybe TRBD2 (5 bases). The V end lost 0 bases, the J end lost 2 bases, and 13 bases lay between the germline ends. The CDR3 runs 16 residues. Per germline, CDR1 SNHLY and CDR2 FYNNEI. CDR3 sequence (DNA): TGTGCCAGCAGTGAAGCGCGTGGAGGCAATCAAGAGACCCAGTACTTC. It specifies CASSEARGGNQETQYF.

The chain couples TRBV5-4 to TRBJ1-4; the D gene is possibly TRBD1 (6 bases). The V gene lost 1 base and the J gene lost 8 bases, with 12 bases spanning the gap. Germline CDR1 is SGHNT and CDR2 is YYREEE (reference sequence). The CDR3 runs to 14 residues. CDR3 amino acids: CASSLQGKAEKLFF. As DNA, the CDR3 is TGTGCCAGCAGCTTGCAGGGGAAGGCAGAAAAACTGTTTTTT.

The rearrangement links TRBV5-6 to TRBJ2-3; the match to TRBD2 covers 8 bases. Trimming took 4 bases from V and 5 from J; bases not matched to a gene: 6. The CDR3 extends over 14 amino acids. CDR1 and CDR2 (germline): SGHDT, YYEEEE. The CDR3 nucleotides read TGTGCCAGCAGCCCGTGGGCGGGGGGAGATACGCAGTATTTT. Protein sequence: CASSPWAGGDTQYF.

V and J are TRBV6-1 and TRBJ2-5; no clear D gene. Trimming removed 2 bases from V and 5 bases from J, with 6 bases in between. CDR3 length equals 12 residues. From germline, CDR1 is MNHNS and CDR2 SASEGT. Here the CDR3 DNA reads TGTGCCAGCAGTGAACTAAGCGAGACCCAGTACTTC. It is translated as CASSELSETQYF.

This clone appeared a few times. The CDR3 region is CASSPGGSPLHF. The CDR3 DNA is TGTGCCAGCAGCCCAGGGGGTTCACCCCTCCACTTT. The chain recombines TRBV7-2 with TRBJ1-6; 7 bases line up with TRBD1. CDR1 SGHTA and CDR2 FQGNSA come from the germline V gene. Trimming removed 5 bases from V and 9 bases from J; junction bases left unmatched: 1. The CDR3 is made up of 12 amino acids.

The chain carries TRBV19 and TRBJ2-7; possibly TRBD2 for D (6 bases). Germline values: CDR1 LNHDA, CDR2 SQIVND (reference sequence). There are 12 residues in the CDR3. Trimming removed 10 bases at V and 5 bases at J, with 15 bases between. CDR3 sequence: CATMGGGNEQYF. CDR3 in DNA: TGTGCCACCATGGGAGGAGGTAACGAGCAGTACTTC.

The V gene is TRBV30, the J gene TRBJ2-3; 13 bases map to TRBD2. The ends lost 8 bases at V and 6 bases at J; junction bases unmatched: 2. The CDR3 consists of 12 residues. The germline V gene encodes CDR1 GTSNPN and CDR2 SVGIG (reference sequence). CDR3 sequence reads: CAGTSGADTQYF. CDR3 nucleotide sequence: TGTGCCGGGACTAGCGGGGCGGATACGCAGTATTTT.

The genes are TRBV19 and TRBJ1-2, with TRBD1 matching over 8 bases. Germline assignment: CDR1 LNHDA and CDR2 SQIVND (reference sequence). J gave up 2 bases and V 5 bases, and 13 bases lay outside the gene matches. The CDR3 is 17 residues long. The CDR3 spells CASSPRVGQDPNYGYTF. For the CDR3, the DNA is TGTGCCAGTAGTCCTAGGGTGGGACAGGATCCCAACTATGGCTACACCTTC. The full variable domain, with the rest looked up from reference TRBV19 and TRBJ1-2, is DGGITQSPKYLFRKEGQNVTLSCEQNLNHDAMYWYRQDPGQGLRLIYYSQIVNDFQKGDIAEGYSVSREKKESFPLTVTSAQKNPTAFYLCASSPRVGQDPNYGYTFGSGTRLTVV.

In its sample, this clone was seen once. The chain is built from TRBV4-1 and TRBJ1-1; 10 bases fit TRBD1. CDR3 length equals 13 residues. V trimming: 3 bases; J trimming: 13 bases; junction bases outside the gene matches: 8. Per germline, CDR1 MGHRA and CDR2 YSYEKL. The CDR3 spells CASSHTGTGEGFF. CDR3 coding DNA: TGCGCCAGCAGCCACACCGGGACAGGGGAGGGTTTCTTT.

Only one count was recorded for this clone. This chain links TRBV10-3 with TRBJ2-7, with 10 bases aligning to TRBD1. Germline V gives CDR1 ENHRY, CDR2 SYGVKD. This CDR3 has 13 residues. V shed 6 bases and J 5 bases; nucleotides not matched to a gene: 4. This CDR3 is CAISRDRGHEQYF. CDR3 in DNA: TGTGCCATCAGCCGGGACAGGGGCCACGAGCAGTACTTC.

The chain carries TRBV28 and TRBJ1-6; TRBD1 agrees at 8 bases. This CDR3 spans 14 amino acids. Germline-derived CDR1 and CDR2 are MDHEN and SYDVKM. V was pared by 6 bases and J by 7 bases, with 5 bases of the junction left unmatched. CDR3 region: CASRSGGENSPLHF. The DNA of the CDR3 is TGTGCCAGCAGATCAGGGGGCGAGAATTCACCCCTCCACTTT.

V is TRBV9 and J is TRBJ2-7, with 10 bases fitting TRBD2. Germline CDR1 and CDR2: SGDLS and YYNGEE. V lost 4 bases, J lost 1 base, and 5 bases stayed unmatched. This CDR3 region has 15 residues. This CDR3 is CASSPSGGASYEQYF. The CDR3 DNA follows: TGTGCCAGCAGCCCTAGCGGGGGAGCTTCCTACGAGCAGTACTTC.

This chain joins TRBV29-1 and TRBJ1-4, with D unresolved. CDR1 and CDR2 from the germline V gene are SQVTM and ANQGSEA. The V end lost 4 bases, the J end lost 13 bases, and 13 bases lay between the germline ends. This CDR3 has 11 residues. In DNA, the CDR3 is TGCAGCGTTGTCGACAACCAAGGACTGTTTTTT. Translating it yields CSVVDNQGLFF.